This entry describes one TCR beta chain. The antigen is not known. The length of the CDR3 is 15 residues. Germline V gene lookup returns CDR1 LNHDA and CDR2 SQIVND (reference sequence). Trimming took 0 bases from V and 3 from J, leaving 12 bases between them. This sample is drawn from a study of regulatory T cells in long-lasting Graves disease. Study results and limitations: Gene preferences differed: TRBV28, TRBJ1-2, TRBJ2-5 in persistent cases.

Time point denoted: newly diagnosed GD, antithyroid drugs for less than 3 months. RNA from PBMCs was the source of the TCR library. Arm-PCR of CDR3 regions and iRepertoire HTBI primers were the basis on which TCR beta libraries were built. MiXCR, run by TCRdb on the multiplex PCR reads, gives a single entry per CDR3 protein. The sample carries around 500,000 distinct CDR3 sequences, about 12% recorded once. These data also formed part of another study, on T cells in Graves' hyperthyroidism and ophthalmopathy. That work adds: Patients were excluded because of uncontrolled infection, other autoimmune disease, pregnancy or lactation. The diagnostic basis comprised clinical symptoms, serum thyroxine and TRAb, thyroid ultrasound and orbital computed tomography. RT-PCR in the first round (using the HTBI primer set) targeted the TCR CDR3.

The rearrangement links TRBV19 to TRBJ2-7; a possible D gene is TRBD2 (6 bases). This sequence originates from a woman in her 30s with Graves disease. Specimen: peripheral blood mononuclear cells (PBMCs), collected at new diagnosis, from a patient treated with antithyroid drugs. The CDR3 sequence is CASSIELALHYEQYF. In nucleotides, the CDR3 is TGTGCCAGTAGTATAGAGCTAGCGCTCCACTACGAGCAGTACTTC.